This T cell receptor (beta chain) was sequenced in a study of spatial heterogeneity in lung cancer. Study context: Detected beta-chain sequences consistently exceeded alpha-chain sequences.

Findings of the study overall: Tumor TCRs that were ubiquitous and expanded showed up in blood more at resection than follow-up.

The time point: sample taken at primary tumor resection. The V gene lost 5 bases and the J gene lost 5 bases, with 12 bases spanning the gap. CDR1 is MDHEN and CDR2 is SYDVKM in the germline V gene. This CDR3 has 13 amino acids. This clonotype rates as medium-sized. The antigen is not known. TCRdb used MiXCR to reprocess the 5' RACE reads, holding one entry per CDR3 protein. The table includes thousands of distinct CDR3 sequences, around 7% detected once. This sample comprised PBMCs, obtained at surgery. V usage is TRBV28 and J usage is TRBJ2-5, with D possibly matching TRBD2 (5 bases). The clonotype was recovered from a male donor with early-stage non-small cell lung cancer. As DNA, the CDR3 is TGTGCCAGCAGTCCAAGAAGGAGGGAGACCCAGTACTTC. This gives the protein CASSPRRRETQYF.